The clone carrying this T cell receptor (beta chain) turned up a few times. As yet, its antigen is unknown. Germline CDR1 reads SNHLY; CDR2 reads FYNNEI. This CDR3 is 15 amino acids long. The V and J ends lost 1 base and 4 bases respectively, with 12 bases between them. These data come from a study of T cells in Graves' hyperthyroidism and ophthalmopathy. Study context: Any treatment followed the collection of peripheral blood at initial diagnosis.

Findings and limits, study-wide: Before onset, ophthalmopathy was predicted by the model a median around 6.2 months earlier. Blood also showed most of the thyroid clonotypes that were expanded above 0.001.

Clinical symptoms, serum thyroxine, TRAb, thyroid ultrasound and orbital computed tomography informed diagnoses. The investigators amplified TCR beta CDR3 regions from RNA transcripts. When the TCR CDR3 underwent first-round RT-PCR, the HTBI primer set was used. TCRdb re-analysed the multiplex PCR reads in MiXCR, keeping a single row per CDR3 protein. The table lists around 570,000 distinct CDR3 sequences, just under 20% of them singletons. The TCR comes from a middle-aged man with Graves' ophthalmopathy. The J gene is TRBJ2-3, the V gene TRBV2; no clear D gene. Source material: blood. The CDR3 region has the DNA TGTGCCAGCAGTGAAGAAGGGTTGCTCTCAGATACGCAGTATTTT. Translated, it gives CASSEEGLLSDTQYF.